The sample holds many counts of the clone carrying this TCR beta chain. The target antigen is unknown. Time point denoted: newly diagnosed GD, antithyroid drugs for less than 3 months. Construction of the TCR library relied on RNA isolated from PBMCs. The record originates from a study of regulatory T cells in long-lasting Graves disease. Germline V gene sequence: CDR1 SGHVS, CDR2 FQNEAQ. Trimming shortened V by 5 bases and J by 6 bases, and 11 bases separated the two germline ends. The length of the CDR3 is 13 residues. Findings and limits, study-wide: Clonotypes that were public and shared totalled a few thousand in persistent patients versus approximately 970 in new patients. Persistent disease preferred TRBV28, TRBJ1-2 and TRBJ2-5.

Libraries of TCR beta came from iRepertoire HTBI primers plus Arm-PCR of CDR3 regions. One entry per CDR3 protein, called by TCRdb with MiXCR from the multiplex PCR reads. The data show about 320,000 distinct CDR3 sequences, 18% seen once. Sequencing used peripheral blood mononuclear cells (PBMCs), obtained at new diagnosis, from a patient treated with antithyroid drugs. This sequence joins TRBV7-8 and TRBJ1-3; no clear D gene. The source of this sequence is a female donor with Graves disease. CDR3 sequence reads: CASSPSGPNTIYF. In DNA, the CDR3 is TGTGCCAGCAGCCCCAGCGGTCCAAACACCATATATTTT.